This TCR beta chain was retrieved from a study of T cell responses to AZD1222 COVID-19 vaccine. General study results and limits: Nearly half of the spike-specific TCRs reportedly recognize variant regions that carry no mutations. Clonal diversity may have been underestimated, and the donors were mostly white British, with more females than males. Samples come after the peak T cell response, not at day 14.

Germline V gene data show CDR1 as SGHKS and CDR2 as YYEKEE (reference sequence). Trimming stripped 5 bases from V and 7 bases from J, with 19 bases between. The CDR3 runs to 15 residues. Points on this clone: The antigen is unknown.

The method was immunoSEQ multiplex PCR; TCRdb's version includes in-frame clones alone and lacks a portion of them. The sample has about 190,000 clones, almost 95% seen once. The rearrangement joins TRBV5-5 to TRBJ2-1; maybe TRBD1 (6 bases). This sample comprised peripheral blood, obtained on day 0 of AZD1222 vaccination. The TCR sequence derives from an adult in good health. The CDR3 DNA reads as TGTGCCAGCAGAAATACAGGGAAGGAGTTGAATGAGCAGTTCTTC. This encodes CASRNTGKELNEQFF.